The clone carrying this T cell receptor beta chain has only a few counts. Averaging approximately 0.11 L, one heparinised blood draw was given by each donor. Isolation of CD4+ naive, central memory, regulatory and stem cell-like memory cells was achieved by sorting via CD45RO/CCR7/CD25/CD127/CD95/CD27. TCRB transcripts that were expressed got sequenced, as all of the isolated RNA had been reverse transcribed. Sequencing was performed with immunoSEQ multiplex PCR; in TCRdb, only in-frame clones are kept and a portion is missing. Among 900,000 or so clones listed, roughly a sixth were seen once. The source of the sample is a study of beta chain features in type 1 diabetes. In the study overall: Examination spanned approximately 110 million sorted cells from all samples.

Trimming cost V 8 bases and J 3 bases; bases outside gene matches: 7. The CDR3 has 14 amino acids. The germline CDR1 and CDR2 sequences are SNHLY and FYNNEI. The material sequenced was naive CD4+ T cells from blood. The TCR sequence derives from a woman aged 18 to 35 in good health. V and J are TRBV2 and TRBJ2-3, with 8 positions matching TRBD2. CDR3: CASLRGGSTDTQYF. Here the CDR3 DNA reads TGTGCCAGCCTCCGGGGGGGATCTACAGATACGCAGTATTTT.